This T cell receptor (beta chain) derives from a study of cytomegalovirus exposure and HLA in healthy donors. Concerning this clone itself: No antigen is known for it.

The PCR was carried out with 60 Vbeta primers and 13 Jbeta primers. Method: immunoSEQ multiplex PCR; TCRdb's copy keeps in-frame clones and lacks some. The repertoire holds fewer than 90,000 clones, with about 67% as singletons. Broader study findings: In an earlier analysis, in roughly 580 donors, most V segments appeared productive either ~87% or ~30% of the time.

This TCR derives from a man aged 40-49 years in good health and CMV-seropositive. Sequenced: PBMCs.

DNA of the CDR3: TGTGCCAGCAGACCACAGGGGGGATATTACAATGAGCAGTTCTTC. Translation gives CASRPQGGYYNEQFF. This chain uses TRBV6-5 with TRBJ2-1; 8 nucleotides agree with TRBD1. V trimming: 6 bases; J trimming: 4 bases; junction bases outside the gene matches: 8. This CDR3 is built from 15 residues. From germline, CDR1 is MNHEY and CDR2 SVGAGI.